What follows is one TCR beta chain and its context. The sample's treatment: oral pan-JAK inhibitor, 5-10 mg twice daily. The authors extracted RNA and reverse transcribed it into cDNA as the sequencing template. Some clones are missing from TCRdb's copy, which holds only in-frame ones; the method was immunoSEQ multiplex PCR. The data contain over 150,000 clones, roughly three fifths of them seen just once; the ten biggest clones take up roughly 0.71%. The CDR3 loop spans 14 amino acids. Germline V CDR1 and CDR2: ENHRY, SYGVKD. The V end was cut by 4 bases, the J end by 7 bases, with 14 bases between. The sample belongs to a study of CD8+ T cells in alopecia areata.

This sequence originates from a human donor with alopecia areata. Source: CD4+ T cells sorted from blood, taken at week 4, from a patient treated with tofacitinib. The chain recombines TRBV10-3 with TRBJ1-5, with D possibly matching TRBD1 (5 bases). CDR3 protein: CAISGRGEGQPQHF. CDR3 in DNA: TGTGCCATCAGTGGAAGAGGGGAGGGACAGCCCCAGCATTTT.